These T cell receptor beta chains were read from a single sample in a study of tumor-infiltrating lymphocytes in localized non-small cell lung cancer. The assay was immunoSEQ multiplex PCR, and TCRdb's table has in-frame clones only and misses some. The sample records more than 9,500 clones, approximately 71% being singletons. Material for sequencing was lung tumor tissue. These receptors originate from a human donor with non-small cell lung cancer. The CDR3 runs from the conserved cysteine through the conserved F or W. The D gene is left open where the match is weak. Size is stated for part of the rows, as once, few or many counts, or as a class when the clone is expanded.

abundance	v_gene	d_gene	j_gene	CDR3nt	CDR3aa
NA	TRBV18	NA	TRBJ2-2	TGTGCCAGCTCAACCCAAAGGGAAACCGGGGAGCTGTTTTTT	CASSTQRETGELFF
NA	TRBV19	NA	TRBJ1-1	TGTGCCAGTAGTATAGATTCGGGGGCTGAAGCTTTCTTT	CASSIDSGAEAFF
NA	TRBV2	TRBD1	TRBJ1-5	TGTGCCAGCAGTCTCGGACAGGGGTCCCAGCCCCAGCATTTT	CASSLGQGSQPQHF
NA	TRBV5-6	TRBD1	TRBJ2-2	TGTGCCAGCAGCCAGGACAGGGGGCGATATATCGGGGAGCTGTTTTTT	CASSQDRGRYIGELFF
medium-sized	TRBV6-5	NA	TRBJ1-2	TGTGCCAGCAGTTACGGGGGGGAGGGCTACACCTTC	CASSYGGEGYTF
NA	TRBV9	NA	TRBJ2-7	TGTGCCAGCAGCGTAGATCCAGGGGTGATCGACGAGCAGTACTTC	CASSVDPGVIDEQYF
few	TRBV11-2	NA	TRBJ1-1	TGTGCCAGCAGGTCGGGCACTGAAGCTTTCTTT	CASRSGTEAFF
NA	TRBV10-3	TRBD1	TRBJ2-3	TGTGCCATCAGTGTTAACAGGGGTAGCACAGATACGCAGTATTTT	CAISVNRGSTDTQYF
NA	TRBV5-1	NA	TRBJ2-2	TGCGCCAGCAGCTTGCTCGGATTTTCGAACACCGGGGAGCTGTTTTTT	CASSLLGFSNTGELFF
few	TRBV7-2	NA	TRBJ1-2	TGTGCCAGCAGCTTAGGGGCCGGGCCCCTCTATGGCTACACCTTC	CASSLGAGPLYGYTF
NA	TRBV7-9	TRBD2	TRBJ2-3	TGTGCCAGCAGCCCGGGACTAGCGGCGCAGTATTTT	CASSPGLAAQYF
NA	TRBV5-6	TRBD2	TRBJ2-7	TGTGCCAGCAGCTTCTGGTCTAGCGGGGGGTGGTCCTACGAGCAGTACTTC	CASSFWSSGGWSYEQYF
medium-sized	TRBV18	NA	TRBJ2-1	TGTGCCAGCTCACCACCAGTAGGCGATGAGCAGTTCTTC	CASSPPVGDEQFF
NA	TRBV11-2	NA	TRBJ2-2	TGTGCCAGCAGCATTTTTACCGGGGAGCTGTTTTTT	CASSIFTGELFF
NA	TRBV11-2	NA	TRBJ1-5	TGTGCCAGCAGCTTAGACGGTCTAAGCAATCAGCCCCAGCATTTT	CASSLDGLSNQPQHF
NA	TRBV4-1	TRBD1	TRBJ2-7	TGCGCCAGCAGCCATGACAGGGGCCGATCCTACGAGCAGTACTTC	CASSHDRGRSYEQYF
medium-sized	TRBV2	NA	TRBJ2-6	TGTGCCAGCACCCCAGTAAGCTCAAGCTCTGGGGCCAACGTCCTGACTTTC	CASTPVSSSSGANVLTF
medium-sized	TRBV10-1	NA	TRBJ2-7	TGCCTCCCCCGGGGTCGGCAGTACTTC	CLPRGRQYF
few	TRBV5-4	NA	TRBJ2-4	TGTGCCAGCAGACAGGCCGAGTCGGGTACAGACATTCAGTACTTC	CASRQAESGTDIQYF
NA	TRBV7-9	NA	TRBJ2-5	TGTGCCAGCAACCGGGGAGGGGGACGAGGTGCAGAGACCCAGTACTTC	CASNRGGGRGAETQYF
NA	TRBV30	TRBD2	TRBJ2-7	TGTGCCTGTCAGACTAGCGGGGCGTTATACGAGCAGTACTTC	CACQTSGALYEQYF
NA	TRBV5-4	TRBD2	TRBJ2-5	TGTGCCAGCAGCTTGGCTAGCGGGAATTCGGAGACCCAGTACTTC	CASSLASGNSETQYF
NA	TRBV5-6	NA	TRBJ2-3	TGTGCTTCTGACTCCTGGGGCACAGATACGCAGTATTTT	CASDSWGTDTQYF
NA	TRBV30	NA	TRBJ2-5	TGTGCCTGGAGTGTAATGGGGGGAGAGACCCAGTACTTC	CAWSVMGGETQYF
NA	TRBV14	NA	TRBJ2-2	TGTGCCAGCAGCCAAGATCCGGGTACCGGGGAGCTGTTTTTT	CASSQDPGTGELFF
NA	TRBV5-1	NA	TRBJ1-1	TGCGCCAGCAGCTTGGGGGAAGTGAACACTGAAGCTTTCTTT	CASSLGEVNTEAFF
NA	TRBV18	NA	TRBJ1-2	TGTGCCAGCTCACCGGGACCTAACTATGGCTACACCTTC	CASSPGPNYGYTF
NA	TRBV12-5	NA	TRBJ2-1	TGTGCTAGTGGTTTGAGGGGGGAGCAGTTCTTC	CASGLRGEQFF
NA	TRBV29-1	NA	TRBJ1-2	TGCAGCGTTGAGACAGCTAACTATGGCTACACCTTC	CSVETANYGYTF
NA	TRBV18	NA	TRBJ2-7	TGTGCCAGCTCACCACCGTCAGGGGGAGGCGAGCAGTACTTC	CASSPPSGGGEQYF
NA	TRBV7-8	NA	TRBJ1-1	TGTGCCAGCAGCTTACTGGGCCTGAACACTGAAGCTTTCTTT	CASSLLGLNTEAFF
NA	TRBV7-9	NA	TRBJ2-1	TGTGCCAGCAGCTCACCCGGACACCCCAATGAGCAGTTCTTC	CASSSPGHPNEQFF
NA	TRBV5-1	TRBD1	TRBJ1-2	TGCGCCAGCAGATATGGACAGGGGAACTATGGCTACACCTTC	CASRYGQGNYGYTF
NA	TRBV2	NA	TRBJ1-1	TGTGCCAGCATCCCCGACCAGGCCCGCACTGAAGCTTTCTTT	CASIPDQARTEAFF
few	TRBV5-1	NA	TRBJ2-3	TGCGCCAGCAGCCCTGGACAGCCCACAGATACGCAGTATTTT	CASSPGQPTDTQYF
NA	TRBV11-3	NA	TRBJ2-5	TGTGCCAGCGCACTAGCTGCCCAAGAGACCCAGTACTTC	CASALAAQETQYF
NA	TRBV30	NA	TRBJ2-1	TGTGCCTGGAATGTGGGCCTAAACAATGAGCAGTTCTTC	CAWNVGLNNEQFF
NA	TRBV7-2	TRBD2	TRBJ2-5	TGTGCCAGCAGCTTACAGACTAGCGGGGGGCCCCAGTACTTC	CASSLQTSGGPQYF
NA	TRBV5-1	TRBD1	TRBJ1-1	TGCGCCAGCAGCCTAGGGGGCTACGCTGAAGCTTTCTTT	CASSLGGYAEAFF
few	TRBV7-2	NA	TRBJ1-1	TGTGCCAGCAGCTCCGCGGCGAACACTGAAGCTTTCTTT	CASSSAANTEAFF
medium-sized	TRBV28	TRBD2	TRBJ2-1	TGTGCCAGCAGTTTAGGGACTAGCGGGGAGCAGTTCTTC	CASSLGTSGEQFF
NA	TRBV6-4	NA	TRBJ1-1	TGTGCCAGCAGTGTCTCCTCCGCCAACACTGAAGCTTTCTTT	CASSVSSANTEAFF
NA	TRBV6-5	NA	TRBJ1-5	TGTGCCAGCAGTTGGGACCCAAAAACGCCCCAGCATTTT	CASSWDPKTPQHF
few	TRBV2	NA	TRBJ2-1	TGTGCCAGCACCACAGTTAGCTACAATGAGCAGTTCTTC	CASTTVSYNEQFF
NA	TRBV4-2	TRBD1	TRBJ1-4	TGTGCCAGCAGCCAAACGCCGGGACAGGGGAATGAAAAACTGTTTTTT	CASSQTPGQGNEKLFF
NA	TRBV27	NA	TRBJ1-1	TGTGCCAGCAGTAGGAGAGGGGCCCCGAACACTGAAGCTTTCTTT	CASSRRGAPNTEAFF
NA	TRBV6-6	NA	TRBJ1-1	TGTGCCAGCAGACCCGGGACCTACACGGACACTGAAGCTTTCTTT	CASRPGTYTDTEAFF
NA	TRBV18	NA	TRBJ2-4	TGTGCCAGCTCACCAGGGGACGAAAACATTCAGTACTTC	CASSPGDENIQYF
NA	TRBV7-9	NA	TRBJ2-6	TGTGCCAGCAGGGCCGTACAGAGCTCTGGGGCCAACGTCCTGACTTTC	CASRAVQSSGANVLTF
NA	TRBV7-9	TRBD1	TRBJ1-1	TGTGCCAGCAGCTTCAGGGGGATTGAAGCTTTCTTT	CASSFRGIEAFF
NA	TRBV6-5	NA	TRBJ2-7	TGTGCCAGCAGCAGAACAGGGTCCTACGAGCAGTACTTC	CASSRTGSYEQYF